The 18 T cell receptor beta chains below come from one sample, sequenced in a study of cytomegalovirus exposure and HLA in healthy donors (dated by TCRdb to 2015 to 2018). Libraries were built with the immunoSEQ multiplex PCR assay. The multiplex PCR relied on a mix of 60 forward primers for TCR Vbeta segments and 13 reverse primers for TCR Jbeta segments. TCRdb obtained this table from immuneACCESS and retained in-frame rearrangements with V and J assigned. These tables miss some clones; where compared with another copy, unresolved V genes account for less than half of the shortfall, and the remainder is unexplained. Counted in this sample were 160,000 or so clones; approximately 79% of them appeared once. About 6.4% of the sample belongs to the ten largest clones. The specimen was PBMCs. The receptors come from a woman aged 45-65 years in good health and CMV-seropositive.

This chain uses TRBV9 with TRBJ2-1; 8 nucleotides line up with TRBD2. This CDR3 region has 16 residues. V shed 2 bases and J 5 bases; nucleotides not matched to a gene: 9. Germline V gene data show CDR1 as SGDLS and CDR2 as YYNGEE. The CDR3 spells CASSVYSGGQNNEQFF. The CDR3 bases are TGTGCCAGCAGCGTCTACAGCGGGGGCCAAAACAATGAGCAGTTCTTC.

V is TRBV30 and J is TRBJ1-5; 7 bases are a match to TRBD1. With 2 bases clipped from V and 9 bases from J, the junction kept 13 bases outside the gene matches. Germline values: CDR1 GTSNPN, CDR2 SVGIG (reference sequence). The CDR3 has 15 amino acids. The CDR3 coding sequence is TGTGCCTGGAGTCTACCCCGGACAGGACGGGTGCCCCAGCATTTT. Translated: CAWSLPRTGRVPQHF.

The chain employs TRBV29-1 and TRBJ1-1; D is uncertain. The ends were cut back, 8 bases at V and 0 bases at J, with 13 bases in the middle. Germline V gene lookup returns CDR1 SQVTM and CDR2 ANQGSEA. The CDR3 consists of 13 residues. CDR3 coding DNA: TGCAGCTTTCGGACGGGAATGAACACTGAAGCTTTCTTT. Amino acids: CSFRTGMNTEAFF.

The chain combines TRBV15 with TRBJ1-2; possibly TRBD1 for D (6 bases). V was shortened by 0 bases and J by 4 bases, with 12 bases between the two germline ends. The CDR3 spans 15 residues. Germline CDR1 reads LNHNV; CDR2 reads YYDKDF (reference sequence). The CDR3 reads CATSRDRQASYGYTF. The CDR3, as DNA: TGTGCCACCAGCAGAGACCGACAGGCTAGCTATGGCTACACCTTC.

This chain links TRBV6-1 with TRBJ1-2, with a weak D call TRBD1 (5 bases). Germline values: CDR1 MNHNS, CDR2 SASEGT. The CDR3 has 14 residues. Trimming cost V 3 bases and J 4 bases, with 12 bases left between them. The chain's CDR3 is CASSDLDSFYGYTF. The DNA of the CDR3 is TGTGCCAGCAGTGACCTAGACAGTTTCTATGGCTACACCTTC.

V gene TRBV18 combines with J gene TRBJ1-1; D uncertain. The V gene's germline CDR1 is KGHSH and CDR2 LQKENI. The CDR3 sequence is 16 residues long. V dropped 3 bases and J dropped 0 bases, with 14 bases sitting between them. The CDR3 DNA is TGTGCCAGCTCACCCGCGGGAACCAAGATGAACACTGAAGCTTTCTTT. Translating it yields CASSPAGTKMNTEAFF. Full variable domain (missing parts from reference TRBV18 and TRBJ1-1): NAGVMQNPRHLVRRRGQEARLRCSPMKGHSHVYWYRQLPEEGLKFMVYLQKENIIDESGMPKERFSAEFPKEGPSILRIQQVVRGDSAAYFCASSPAGTKMNTEAFFGQGTRLTVV.

The rearrangement joins TRBV27 to TRBJ2-7, with D tentatively TRBD1 (6 bases). Germline loops: CDR1 MNHEY, CDR2 SMNVEV (reference sequence). The ends were cut back, 5 bases at V and 8 bases at J, with 16 bases in the middle. The CDR3 length is 13 residues. This CDR3 is CASSPYSQGKQYF. Written as DNA, the CDR3 is TGTGCCAGCAGTCCGTACTCACAGGGTAAGCAGTACTTC.

This clone was seen a single time. V gene TRBV29-1 combines with J gene TRBJ2-4; possibly TRBD2 for D (5 bases). The CDR3 covers 13 residues. The germline V and J ends were trimmed by 4 bases and 4 bases, with 11 bases remaining between them. The germline gives CDR1 SQVTM, CDR2 ANQGSEA. The CDR3 here is CSVVTGNKNIQYF. CDR3 sequence (DNA): TGCAGCGTTGTGACCGGGAATAAAAACATTCAGTACTTC.

The chain uses TRBV6-1 and TRBJ1-5, with TRBD1 matching 8 bases. V dropped 6 bases and J dropped 5; count of bases not matched to a gene: 9. This CDR3 comprises 15 residues. CDR1 is MNHNS and CDR2 is SASEGT in the germline V gene. CDR3 DNA sequence: TGTGCCAGCAGGATACGGACAGGGTGGGATCAGCCCCAGCATTTT. It translates to CASRIRTGWDQPQHF.

This chain connects TRBV7-8 to TRBJ2-5; D may be TRBD1 (5 bases). The J call may not be correct, given that the DNA end is closer to TRBJ2-7. The CDR3 sequence is 14 residues long. Germline CDR1 and CDR2: SGHVS and FQNEAQ. The CDR3 region has the DNA TGTGCCAGCAGCTTAGGGGGTAGGGGCTACGAGCAGTACTTC. Protein product: CASSLGGRGYEQYF.

The J gene is TRBJ2-5, the V gene TRBV10-2; TRBD1 matches at 8 bases. The closer fit of TRBJ2-7 to the DNA end suggests the J call may be wrong. The CDR3 is made up of 14 amino acids. The germline V gene has CDR1 WSHSY and CDR2 SAAADI. CDR3 region: CASTPGGAVPEQYF. CDR3 in DNA: TGCGCCAGCACCCCAGGGGGCGCGGTACCCGAGCAGTACTTC.

In its sample, this clone was seen a few times. The chain recombines TRBV14 with TRBJ1-3; 7 bases are a match to TRBD1. After removal of 1 base from V and 1 base from J, the junction contained 7 bases not matched to a gene. Germline V CDR1 and CDR2: SGHDN, FVKESK. The CDR3 sequence is 17 residues long. CDR3 region: CASSQGLPGGSGNTIYF. For the CDR3, the DNA is TGTGCCAGCAGCCAAGGACTCCCAGGGGGTTCTGGAAACACCATATATTTT.

V usage is TRBV19 and J usage is TRBJ2-1, with D maybe TRBD1 (6 bases). The CDR3 runs to 15 residues. V lost 3 bases and J lost 0, with 9 bases in between. CDR1 LNHDA and CDR2 SQIVND come from the germline V gene (reference sequence). CDR3 amino acids: CASSILGASYNEQFF. The CDR3, as DNA: TGTGCCAGTAGTATTTTGGGGGCCTCCTACAATGAGCAGTTCTTC.

The sample holds one count of this clone. This chain uses TRBV2 with TRBJ2-2; D is unclear. The V end was cut by 3 bases, the J end by 4 bases, with 3 bases between. The germline V gene encodes CDR1 SNHLY and CDR2 FYNNEI. The CDR3 sequence is 12 residues long. In DNA form, the CDR3 reads TGTGCCAGCAGTGACAGCACCGGGGAGCTGTTTTTT. It codes for CASSDSTGELFF.

The chain recombines TRBV7-2 with TRBJ1-2; 9 bases line up with TRBD1. This CDR3 contains 13 residues. The V gene end was trimmed by 5 bases and the J gene end by 10 bases; junction bases not matched to a gene: 8. In germline, CDR1 is SGHTA, CDR2 FQGNSA. This CDR3 reads CASSGKGQGDYTF. The CDR3 bases are TGTGCCAGCAGCGGAAAGGGACAGGGAGACTACACCTTC. Looking up the rest from reference TRBV7-2 and TRBJ1-2 gives the full variable domain: GAGVSQSPSNKVTEKGKDVELRCDPISGHTALYWYRQSLGQGLEFLIYFQGNSAPDKSGLPSDRFSAERTGGSVSTLTIQRTQQEDSAVYLCASSGKGQGDYTFGSGTRLTVV.

The chain uses TRBV7-2 and TRBJ2-3, with a tentative D call TRBD2 (5 bases). Germline V CDR1 and CDR2: SGHTA, FQGNSA. The CDR3 loop spans 13 amino acids. The V end was cut by 5 bases, the J end by 5 bases, with 11 bases between. CDR3 DNA: TGTGCCAGCAGCATGGACTTCCGAGATACGCAGTATTTT. Encoded protein: CASSMDFRDTQYF. Together with reference TRBV7-2 and TRBJ2-3, the CDR3 gives the full variable domain: GAGVSQSPSNKVTEKGKDVELRCDPISGHTALYWYRQSLGQGLEFLIYFQGNSAPDKSGLPSDRFSAERTGGSVSTLTIQRTQQEDSAVYLCASSMDFRDTQYFGPGTRLTVL.

The table lists this clone with a count of one. The chain carries TRBV5-6 and TRBJ2-4; weak D call: TRBD1 (6 bases). CDR3 length: 15 residues. Trimming cost V 2 bases and J 0 bases, with 9 bases left between them. CDR1 is SGHDT and CDR2 is YYEEEE in the germline V gene. For the CDR3, the DNA is TGTGCCAGCAGCTTTGGGGGCCTAGCCAAAAACATTCAGTACTTC. Amino acid sequence: CASSFGGLAKNIQYF.

This clone was observed a few times. The V gene is TRBV5-1, the J gene TRBJ2-3, with D maybe TRBD2 (6 bases). The CDR3 spans 14 residues. Germline CDR1 SGHRS, CDR2 YFSETQ. V was clipped by 4 bases and J by 5 bases, with 14 bases between them. CDR3 loop: CASSPTGTGDTQYF. The CDR3 DNA reads as TGCGCCAGCAGCCCCACCGGGACTGGAGATACGCAGTATTTT. The entire variable domain, with the rest obtained from reference TRBV5-1 and TRBJ2-3, is as follows: KAGVTQTPRYLIKTRGQQVTLSCSPISGHRSVSWYQQTPGQGLQFLFEYFSETQRNKGNFPGRFSGRQFSNSRSEMNVSTLELGDSALYLCASSPTGTGDTQYFGPGTRLTVL.